The entry below describes one T cell receptor (beta chain). Antigen: not known. With 60 Vbeta and 13 Jbeta primers, the PCR was carried out. Produced via immunoSEQ multiplex PCR; TCRdb's table is partial and in-frame only. The repertoire holds over 50,000 clones, with roughly 83% as singletons. Between the trimmed V and J ends, which lost 2 bases and 7 bases, there was a span of 6 bases. The CDR3 is made up of 11 amino acids. Germline CDR1 reads SQVTM; CDR2 reads ANQGSEA. This sample was included in a study of cytomegalovirus exposure and HLA in healthy donors. Points from the study as a whole: It is likely that the observed cluster of highly shared sequence variants was a sequencing artifact. Associated with cytomegalovirus, according to the listing, were some 150 TCR beta chains. The authors later found HLA-associated TCR beta chains more clonally expanded than equally common others.

The sequence derives from a man aged 40-49 years in good health and CMV-seronegative. J is TRBJ2-1 and V is TRBV29-1; no clear D gene. The sequenced sample consisted of PBMCs. DNA of the CDR3: TGCAGCGTTGAACGGGTGAATGAGCAGTTCTTC. It codes for CSVERVNEQFF.